Below, 16 T cell receptor beta chains from the same sample are listed, as sequenced in a study of blood T cells in healthy people across ages. It was with a sample-barcoded 5' primer and a J-beta primer mix that a second PCR of about 7 to 12 cycles was run. MiXCR, applied by TCRdb to the 5' RACE reads, yields one record per CDR3 protein. The sample records about 1.8 million distinct CDR3 sequences, roughly 49% being singletons. Sample: blood. The receptors shown here come from a woman between 40 and 55 years old in good health.

V usage is TRBV24-1 and J usage is TRBJ2-1, with D perhaps matching TRBD1 (5 bases). Germline values: CDR1 KGHDR, CDR2 SFDVKD. This CDR3 spans 14 amino acids. The V gene lost 5 bases and the J gene lost 6 bases, with 13 bases spanning the gap. The CDR3 reads CATSVSTRVNEQFF. CDR3 sequence (DNA): TGTGCCACCAGTGTAAGCACCAGGGTCAATGAGCAGTTCTTC.

This chain connects TRBV7-2 to TRBJ2-5; D uncertain. The germline CDR1 and CDR2 sequences are SGHTA and FQGNSA. Trimming took 0 bases from V and 7 from J, leaving 12 bases between them. The CDR3 runs to 14 residues. The CDR3 sequence: CASSLALAEGTQYF. The CDR3 DNA reads TGTGCCAGCAGCTTAGCGCTCGCAGAAGGGACCCAGTACTTC.

The chain combines TRBV24-1 with TRBJ2-3, with 10 bases that match TRBD2. This CDR3 has 16 amino acids. The V gene end was trimmed by 4 bases and the J gene end by 4 bases; junction bases not matched to a gene: 7. Germline values: CDR1 KGHDR, CDR2 SFDVKD. The CDR3 bases are TGTGCCACCAGTGACCCCAGCGGGGGGGTCGCAGATACGCAGTATTTT. This sequence encodes CATSDPSGGVADTQYF.

V is TRBV12-3 or TRBV12-4 and J is TRBJ2-1, with TRBD2 matching over 7 bases. The CDR3 loop spans 13 amino acids. J was trimmed by 9 bases and V by 6 bases; bases with no gene match: 8. CDR3 DNA sequence: TGTGCCAGCAGCCCTGGGAGGGGCGGTGAGCAGTTCTTC. It specifies CASSPGRGGEQFF.

This chain uses TRBV6-2 or TRBV6-3 with TRBJ1-2; the D gene is possibly TRBD1 (6 bases). V lost 5 bases to trimming and J lost 8 bases, with 21 bases between them. The V gene's germline CDR1 is MNHEY and CDR2 SVGEGT. CDR3 length: 15 residues. CDR3 in amino acids: CASSATVVGTYGYTF. The CDR3 nucleotides read TGTGCCAGCAGTGCTACAGTGGTCGGGACATACGGCTACACCTTC.

The chain uses TRBV20-1 and TRBJ2-5; D gene ambiguous. The germline V and J ends were trimmed by 4 bases and 4 bases, with 7 bases remaining between them. Germline V gene sequence: CDR1 DFQATT, CDR2 SNEGSKA (reference sequence). This CDR3 spans 11 amino acids. The CDR3 nucleotides are TGCAGTGCTATAGAGAGAGAGACCCAGTACTTC. Translating gives CSAIERETQYF.

V and J are TRBV27 and TRBJ2-1, with 10 bases matching TRBD2. V dropped 5 bases and J dropped 10; count of bases not matched to a gene: 2. Germline V CDR1 and CDR2: MNHEY, SMNVEV (reference sequence). CDR3 length equals 12 residues. Here the CDR3 DNA reads TGTGCCAGCAGTGCGGGACTAGCGGAGCAGTTCTTC. Translating it yields CASSAGLAEQFF.

The V gene is TRBV28, the J gene TRBJ1-4; D is perhaps TRBD1 (6 bases). Trimming pared 6 bases from V and 4 bases from J, leaving 15 bases between. Germline V gene lookup returns CDR1 MDHEN and CDR2 SYDVKM. This CDR3 has 15 amino acids. The CDR3 region has the DNA TGTGCCAGCAGACCCGCGACAGGACTTAATGAAAAACTGTTTTTT. Amino acids: CASRPATGLNEKLFF.

This chain joins TRBV28 and TRBJ2-5, with 8 bases identical to TRBD1. The germline gives CDR1 MDHEN, CDR2 SYDVKM. This CDR3 has 15 residues. The junction had 5 bases not matched to a gene; V was cut back by 4 bases and J by 1 base. Here the CDR3 DNA reads TGTGCCAGCAGTTCATCCGGACAGGGCCAAGAGACCCAGTACTTC. This gives the protein CASSSSGQGQETQYF.

The chain joins TRBV7-2 to TRBJ1-1; D is unclear. Deletions cut 2 bases from V and 4 bases from J, with 8 bases between. The CDR3 length is 13 residues. Per the germline V gene, CDR1 is SGHTA and CDR2 is FQGNSA. The DNA of the CDR3 is TGTGCCAGCAGCTTATCGGGAACCACTGAAGCTTTCTTT. This encodes CASSLSGTTEAFF.

The rearrangement links TRBV28 to TRBJ1-2; D unresolved. The CDR3 loop spans 12 amino acids. Germline loops: CDR1 MDHEN, CDR2 SYDVKM. Trimming stripped 6 bases from V and 6 bases from J, with 11 bases between. CDR3 nucleotides: TGTGCCAGCAGCCAAGTTGCGGATGGCTACACCTTC. This encodes CASSQVADGYTF.

CDR3 sequence: CASSAQPGGYSYEQYF. CDR3 DNA: TGTGCCAGCAGTGCCCAGCCAGGGGGGTATTCCTACGAGCAGTACTTC. The chain is built from TRBV6-1 and TRBJ2-7, with D maybe TRBD1 (7 bases). V gave up 4 bases and J gave up 1 base, with 17 bases separating them. The CDR3 covers 16 residues. Germline CDR1 reads MNHNS; CDR2 reads SASEGT.

The rearrangement links TRBV28 to TRBJ1-1, with D maybe TRBD1 (6 bases). The germline gives CDR1 MDHEN, CDR2 SYDVKM. Trimming shortened V by 2 bases and J by 3 bases, and 10 bases separated the two germline ends. This CDR3 has 14 residues. This CDR3 is CASSLGGTYTEAFF. The CDR3 DNA follows: TGTGCCAGCAGTTTAGGGGGCACGTACACTGAAGCTTTCTTT.

A few counts support this clonotype. The chain combines TRBV29-1 with TRBJ1-1; D gene uncertain. V was shortened by 4 bases and J by 6 bases, with 6 bases between the two germline ends. The CDR3 runs to 10 residues. Germline assignment: CDR1 SQVTM and CDR2 ANQGSEA. The CDR3 is CSVGGPEAFF. In DNA form, the CDR3 reads TGCAGCGTTGGAGGGCCTGAAGCTTTCTTT.

The chain employs TRBV3-1 and TRBJ2-3; no definite D call. Germline CDR1 reads LGHDT; CDR2 reads YNNKEL (reference sequence). Deletions cut 6 bases from V and 3 bases from J, with 19 bases between. The CDR3 is 16 residues long. The chain's CDR3 is CASSGRPGSGTDTQYF. The CDR3 coding sequence is TGTGCCAGCAGTGGAAGGCCGGGCTCCGGAACAGATACGCAGTATTTT.

This clonotype was seen a few times. The CDR3, as DNA: TGCAGCGTTATGACAGGGCCCTATGGCTACACCTTC. This translates into CSVMTGPYGYTF. This chain links TRBV29-1 with TRBJ1-2; 7 bases are shared with TRBD1. V lost 5 bases and J lost 4; bases outside the gene matches: 4. Germline V CDR1 and CDR2: SQVTM, ANQGSEA. This CDR3 contains 12 residues.